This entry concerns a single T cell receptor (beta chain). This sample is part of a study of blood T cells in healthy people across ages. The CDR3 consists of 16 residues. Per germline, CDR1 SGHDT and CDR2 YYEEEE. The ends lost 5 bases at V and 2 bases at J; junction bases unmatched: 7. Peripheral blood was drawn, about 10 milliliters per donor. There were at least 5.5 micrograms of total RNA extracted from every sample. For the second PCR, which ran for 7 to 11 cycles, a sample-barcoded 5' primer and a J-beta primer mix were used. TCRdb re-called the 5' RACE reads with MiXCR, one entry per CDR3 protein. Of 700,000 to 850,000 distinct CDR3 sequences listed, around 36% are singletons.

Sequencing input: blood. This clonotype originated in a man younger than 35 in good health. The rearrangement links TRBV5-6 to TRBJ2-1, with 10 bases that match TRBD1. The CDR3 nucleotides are TGTGCCAGCAGTCCAGGGACAGGGGATACCTACAATGAGCAGTTCTTC. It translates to CASSPGTGDTYNEQFF.